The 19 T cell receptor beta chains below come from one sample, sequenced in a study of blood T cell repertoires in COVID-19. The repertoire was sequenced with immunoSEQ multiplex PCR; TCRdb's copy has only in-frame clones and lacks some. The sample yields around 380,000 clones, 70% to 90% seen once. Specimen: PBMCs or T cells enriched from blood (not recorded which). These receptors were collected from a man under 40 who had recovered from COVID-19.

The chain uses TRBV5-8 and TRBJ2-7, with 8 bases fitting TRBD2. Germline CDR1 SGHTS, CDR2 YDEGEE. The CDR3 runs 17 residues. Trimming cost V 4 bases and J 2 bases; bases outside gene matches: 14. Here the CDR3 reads CASSPWIPAGAPYEQYF. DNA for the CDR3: TGTGCCAGCAGCCCCTGGATTCCAGCGGGGGCCCCCTACGAGCAGTACTTC.

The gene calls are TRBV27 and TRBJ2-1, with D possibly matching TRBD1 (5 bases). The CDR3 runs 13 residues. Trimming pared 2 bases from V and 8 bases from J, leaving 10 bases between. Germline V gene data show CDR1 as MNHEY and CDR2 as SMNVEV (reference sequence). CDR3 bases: TGTGCCAGCAGTTTAATCTTAGGGGATGAGCAGTTCTTC. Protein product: CASSLILGDEQFF.

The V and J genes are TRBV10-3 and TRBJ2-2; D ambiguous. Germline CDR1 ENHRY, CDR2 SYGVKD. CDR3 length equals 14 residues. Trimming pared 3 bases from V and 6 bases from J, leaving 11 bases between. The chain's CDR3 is CAISEGLVPGELFF. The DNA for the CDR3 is TGTGCCATCAGTGAAGGTCTAGTCCCCGGGGAGCTGTTTTTT.

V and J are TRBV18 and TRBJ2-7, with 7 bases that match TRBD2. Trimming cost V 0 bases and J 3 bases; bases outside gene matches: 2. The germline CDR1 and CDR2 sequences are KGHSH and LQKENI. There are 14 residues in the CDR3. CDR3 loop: CASSPPGGFYEQYF. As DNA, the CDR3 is TGTGCCAGCTCACCACCGGGGGGGTTCTACGAGCAGTACTTC.

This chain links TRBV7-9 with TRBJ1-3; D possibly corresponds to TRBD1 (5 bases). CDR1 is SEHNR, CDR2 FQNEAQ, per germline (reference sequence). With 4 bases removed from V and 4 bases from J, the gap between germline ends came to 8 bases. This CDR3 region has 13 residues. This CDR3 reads CASSSTEGNTIYF. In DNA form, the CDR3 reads TGTGCCAGCAGCTCGACAGAAGGAAACACCATATATTTT.

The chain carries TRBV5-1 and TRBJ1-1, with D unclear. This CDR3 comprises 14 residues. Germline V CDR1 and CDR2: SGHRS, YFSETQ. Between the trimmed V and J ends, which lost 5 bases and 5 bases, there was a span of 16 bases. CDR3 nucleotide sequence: TGCGCCAGCAGTTCGTTACCAGTGTCAACTGAAGCTTTCTTT. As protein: CASSSLPVSTEAFF.

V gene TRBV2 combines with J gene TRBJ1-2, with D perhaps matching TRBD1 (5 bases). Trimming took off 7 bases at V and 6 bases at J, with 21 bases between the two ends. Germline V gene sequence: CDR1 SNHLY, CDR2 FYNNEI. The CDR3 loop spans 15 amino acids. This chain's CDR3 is CASTTEGRWINGYTF. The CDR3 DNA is TGTGCCAGCACCACGGAGGGACGTTGGATCAATGGCTACACCTTC.

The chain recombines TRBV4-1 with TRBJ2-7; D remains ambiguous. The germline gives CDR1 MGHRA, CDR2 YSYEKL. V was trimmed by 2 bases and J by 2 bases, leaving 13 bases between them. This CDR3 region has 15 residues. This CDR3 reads CASSQLAVSTYEQYF. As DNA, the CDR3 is TGCGCCAGCAGCCAATTGGCAGTTTCCACCTACGAGCAGTACTTC.

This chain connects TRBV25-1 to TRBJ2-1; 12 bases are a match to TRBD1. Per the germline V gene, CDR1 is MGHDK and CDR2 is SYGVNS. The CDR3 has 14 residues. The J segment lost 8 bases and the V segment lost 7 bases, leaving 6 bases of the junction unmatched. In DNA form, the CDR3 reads TGTGCCAGCAAGGGGACAGGGGGCGTATATGAGCAGTTCTTC. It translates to CASKGTGGVYEQFF.

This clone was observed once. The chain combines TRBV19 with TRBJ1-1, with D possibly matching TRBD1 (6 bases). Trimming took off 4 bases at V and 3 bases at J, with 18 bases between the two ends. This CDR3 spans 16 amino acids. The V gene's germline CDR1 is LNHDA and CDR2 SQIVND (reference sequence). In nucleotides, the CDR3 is TGTGCCAGTAGTACGACACACGGGACACGCTACACTGAAGCTTTCTTT. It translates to CASSTTHGTRYTEAFF.

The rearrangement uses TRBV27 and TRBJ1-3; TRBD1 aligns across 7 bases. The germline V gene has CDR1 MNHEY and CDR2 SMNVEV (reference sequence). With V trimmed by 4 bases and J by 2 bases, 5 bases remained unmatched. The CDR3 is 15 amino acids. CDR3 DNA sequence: TGTGCCAGCAGTTCCACCGGGACAGCTGGAAACACCATATATTTT. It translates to CASSSTGTAGNTIYF.

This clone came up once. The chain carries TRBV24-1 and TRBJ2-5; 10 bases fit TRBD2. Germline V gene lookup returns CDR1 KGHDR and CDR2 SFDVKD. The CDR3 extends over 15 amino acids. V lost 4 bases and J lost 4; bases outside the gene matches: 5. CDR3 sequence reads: CATSDPSGGLETQYF. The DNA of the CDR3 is TGTGCCACCAGTGACCCTAGCGGGGGCTTAGAGACCCAGTACTTC.

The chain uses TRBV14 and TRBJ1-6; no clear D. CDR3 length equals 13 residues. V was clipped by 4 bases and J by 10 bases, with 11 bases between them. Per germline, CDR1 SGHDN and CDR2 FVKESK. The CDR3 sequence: CASSLSGGSPLHF. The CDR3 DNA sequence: TGTGCCAGCAGCCTTTCTGGAGGCTCACCCCTCCACTTT.

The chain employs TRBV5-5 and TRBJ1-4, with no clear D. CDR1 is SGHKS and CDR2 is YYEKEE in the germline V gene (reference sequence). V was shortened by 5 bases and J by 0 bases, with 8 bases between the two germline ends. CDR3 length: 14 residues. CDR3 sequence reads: CASRHGTTNEKLFF. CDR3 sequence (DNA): TGTGCCAGCAGACACGGGACAACTAATGAAAAACTGTTTTTT.

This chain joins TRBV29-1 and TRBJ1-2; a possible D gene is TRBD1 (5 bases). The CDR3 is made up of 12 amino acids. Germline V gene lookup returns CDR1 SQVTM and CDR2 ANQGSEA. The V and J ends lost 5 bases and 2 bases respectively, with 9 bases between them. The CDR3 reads CSVIGQNYGYTF. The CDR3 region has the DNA TGCAGCGTTATTGGACAAAACTATGGCTACACCTTC.

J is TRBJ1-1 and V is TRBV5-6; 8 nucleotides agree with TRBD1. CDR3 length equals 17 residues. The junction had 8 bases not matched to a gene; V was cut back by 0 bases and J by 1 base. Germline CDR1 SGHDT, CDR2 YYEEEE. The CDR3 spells CASSLAFFGTGNTEAFF. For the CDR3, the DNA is TGTGCCAGCAGCTTGGCATTTTTTGGGACAGGGAACACTGAAGCTTTCTTT.

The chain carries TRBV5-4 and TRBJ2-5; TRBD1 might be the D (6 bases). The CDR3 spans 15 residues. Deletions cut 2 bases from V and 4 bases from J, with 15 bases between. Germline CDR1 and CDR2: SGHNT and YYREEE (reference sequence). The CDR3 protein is CASSLQGRERETQYF. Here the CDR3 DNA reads TGTGCCAGCAGCTTACAGGGAAGGGAAAGAGAGACCCAGTACTTC.

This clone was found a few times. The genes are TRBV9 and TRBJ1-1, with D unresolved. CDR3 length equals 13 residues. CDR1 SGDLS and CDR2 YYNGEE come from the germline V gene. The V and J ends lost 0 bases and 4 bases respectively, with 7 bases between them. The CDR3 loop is CASSVDGVTEAFF. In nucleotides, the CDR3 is TGTGCCAGCAGCGTAGACGGGGTCACTGAAGCTTTCTTT.

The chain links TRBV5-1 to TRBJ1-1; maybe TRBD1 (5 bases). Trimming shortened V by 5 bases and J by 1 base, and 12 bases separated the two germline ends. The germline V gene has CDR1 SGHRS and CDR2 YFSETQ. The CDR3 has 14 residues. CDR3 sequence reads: CASRRGTGNTEAFF. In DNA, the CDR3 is TGCGCCAGCAGAAGGGGTACGGGGAACACTGAAGCTTTCTTT.